The next 8 T cell receptor beta chains were all read from a single sample in a study of cytomegalovirus exposure and HLA in healthy donors. Amplification used 60 Vbeta primers and 13 Jbeta primers. Assay used: immunoSEQ multiplex PCR; TCRdb lists only in-frame clones, some missing. The sample has 120,000 or so clones; around 87% are singletons. What was sequenced was PBMCs. The receptors derive from a man aged 35-49 years in good health and CMV-seronegative.

The rearrangement uses TRBV6-5 and TRBJ1-1; TRBD1 might be the D (5 bases). With 2 bases removed from V and 1 base from J, the gap between germline ends came to 8 bases. The germline V gene encodes CDR1 MNHEY and CDR2 SVGAGI. This CDR3 contains 14 residues. The CDR3 spells CASSYSRGNTEAFF. CDR3 DNA sequence: TGTGCCAGCAGTTACAGTAGGGGGAACACTGAAGCTTTCTTT.

This sequence joins TRBV7-2 and TRBJ1-1; D perhaps matches TRBD1 (5 bases). CDR1 and CDR2 from the germline V gene are SGHTA and FQGNSA. V dropped 1 base and J dropped 1 base, with 10 bases sitting between them. This CDR3 spans 15 amino acids. The CDR3 nucleotides are TGTGCCAGCAGCTTAGGGGGACTCACGAACACTGAAGCTTTCTTT. It is translated as CASSLGGLTNTEAFF.

This clone occurred a few times. The J gene is TRBJ1-1, the V gene TRBV5-6, with a tentative D call TRBD1 (5 bases). The CDR3 is 13 residues long. Germline V gene sequence: CDR1 SGHDT, CDR2 YYEEEE. V lost 6 bases to trimming and J lost 5 bases, with 14 bases between them. CDR3 coding DNA: TGTGCCAGCACCAACCGGGGGAGTACTGAAGCTTTCTTT. As protein: CASTNRGSTEAFF.

V and J are TRBV7-9 and TRBJ1-1, with D perhaps TRBD1 (5 bases). Trimming took 3 bases from V and 4 from J, leaving 12 bases between them. This CDR3 is 14 amino acids long. Germline V lookup: CDR1 SEHNR, CDR2 FQNEAQ (reference sequence). The CDR3 here is CASSLQGGSTEAFF. The CDR3 bases are TGTGCCAGCAGCTTGCAGGGAGGGAGCACTGAAGCTTTCTTT.

This chain uses TRBV6-4 with TRBJ2-3; 7 nucleotides match TRBD2. Germline V gives CDR1 MRHNA, CDR2 SNTAGT. This CDR3 has 14 amino acids. Losses at the gene ends were 4 bases for V and 0 bases for J; bases not matched to a gene: 1. CDR3 bases: TGTGCCAGCAGTGCTAGCGGCAGCACAGATACGCAGTATTTT. Translating it yields CASSASGSTDTQYF.

The CDR3 here is CASSLTGLYYGYTF. DNA of the CDR3: TGCGCCAGCAGCTTGACAGGGTTGTACTATGGCTACACCTTC. V and J are TRBV5-1 and TRBJ1-2; perhaps TRBD1 as D (6 bases). This CDR3 comprises 14 residues. The V gene's germline CDR1 is SGHRS and CDR2 YFSETQ. Trimming pared 1 base from V and 3 bases from J, leaving 10 bases between.

This CDR3 is CASSTLGQGYGYTF. In DNA form, the CDR3 reads TGTGCCAGCAGTACCCTCGGACAGGGCTATGGCTACACCTTC. The chain links TRBV28 to TRBJ1-2; 8 bases line up with TRBD1. The ends lost 5 bases at V and 4 bases at J; junction bases unmatched: 6. This CDR3 has 14 residues. CDR1 and CDR2 from the germline V gene are MDHEN and SYDVKM.

The chain joins TRBV14 to TRBJ1-6; TRBD1 agrees at 8 bases. The CDR3 covers 15 residues. CDR1 is SGHDN and CDR2 is FVKESK in the germline V gene. Losses at the gene ends were 3 bases for V and 6 bases for J; bases not matched to a gene: 4. The CDR3: CASSQITGGNSPLHF. Written as DNA, the CDR3 is TGTGCCAGCAGCCAGATTACAGGGGGTAATTCACCCCTCCACTTT.